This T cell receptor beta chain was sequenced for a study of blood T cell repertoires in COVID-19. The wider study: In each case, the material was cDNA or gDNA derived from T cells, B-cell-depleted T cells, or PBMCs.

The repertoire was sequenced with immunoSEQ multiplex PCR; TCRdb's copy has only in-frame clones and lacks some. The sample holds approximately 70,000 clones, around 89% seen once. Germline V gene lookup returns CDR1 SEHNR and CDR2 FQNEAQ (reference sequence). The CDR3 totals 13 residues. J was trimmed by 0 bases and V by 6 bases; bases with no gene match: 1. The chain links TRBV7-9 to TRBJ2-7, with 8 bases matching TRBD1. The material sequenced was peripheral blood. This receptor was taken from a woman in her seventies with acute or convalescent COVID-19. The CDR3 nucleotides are TGTGCCAGCAGTCAGGGGGCCTCCTACGAGCAGTACTTC. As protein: CASSQGASYEQYF.